This T cell receptor beta chain emerged from a study of T cell repertoires in cytomegalovirus infection (dated by TCRdb to 2018 to 2020). Some background on the complete study: Alongside well-studied HLA-B-restricted epitopes, the peptide stimulations were aimed at recently identified HLA-C-restricted CMV epitopes, whose presentation resists viral immunomodulation. Because public TCR beta signatures pointed to carriage of CMV infection together with the matching HLA type, the HLA type of each donor mattered for the analysis. General findings and caveats noted by the study authors: Carriers of CMV infection plus the relevant HLA type were discriminated by the cumulative frequency of public TCR beta family members in the study cohort and in an independent roughly 370-donor cohort. The ex vivo response was dominated by HLA-C-restricted CMV-specific TCR beta clonotypes, which also provided the single most frequent clonotype in two of eight donors.

This clonotype was counted only a few times. This clone's antigen is unknown. No base quality information exists; no much larger clone differs at one position. The CDR3 runs 11 residues from the cysteine to the phenylalanine. Only the CDR3 portion is preserved as DNA: 33 bases, with reading frame beginning at the first base. The germline V gene encodes CDR1 SGHAT and CDR2 FQNNGV. Cut back by 1 base and 6 bases, the V and J ends lie 4 bases apart. The instrument given in TCRdb is Illumina HiSeq 1500. TCRdb took the public reads, trimmed them with fastp at Q25, ran MiXCR for clone calling and kept in-frame beta chains. Every CDR3 protein is listed once, alongside the most common genes and DNA of its rows. Counted in this sample were 110,000 to 150,000 distinct CDR3 sequences; more than 25% of them appeared once. In total, the top ten clones hold 45% to 55% of the sample. Interpreted using the paper, the treatment or condition label stands for: in vitro stimulation with specific CMV peptide epitopes to enrich CMV-specific T cells.

The chain employs TRBV11-2 and TRBJ2-7; no D gene can be assigned with confidence. Sequencing was performed on CD8+ T cells from cultured PBMCs, taken from culture after CMV antigen stimulation. This sequence was found in a human donor in good health (CMV status not recorded). Some clones in this sample may be carry-over from other donors' samples. The bases read TGTGCCAGCAGCTTAGTCGCCGAGCAGTACTTC. Translation gives CASSLVAEQYF.